Listed below are T cell receptor beta chains from one sample, sequenced in a study of blood T cells in healthy people across ages. Via MiXCR, TCRdb re-called the 5' RACE reads, giving one row per CDR3 protein. The table has 1.5 million to 2 million distinct CDR3 sequences, around 48% seen once; the top ten hold around 2.1%. Sample: blood. The receptors stem from a middle-aged woman in good health. The CDR3 runs from the conserved cysteine through the conserved F or W. A D gene is named only where the DNA matches it firmly. Clone size, where shown, is once, few, many, or a class for clones that have expanded.

>TRBJ1-1|.|TRBV27|.
TGTGCCAGCAGTCCCCGACAGGACATGAACACTGAAGCTTTCTTT
CASSPRQDMNTEAFF
>TRBJ2-1|.|TRBV29-1|.
TGCAGCGTTGCAGAGGGGAGCTCCTACAATGAGCAGTTCTTC
CSVAEGSSYNEQFF
>TRBJ1-2|.|TRBV4-2|few
TGTGCCAGCAGCCAAGTTTCGGGCGGGAACTATGGCTACACCTTC
CASSQVSGGNYGYTF
>TRBJ2-7|.|TRBV6-2/TRBV6-3|.
TGTACCAGCATTAAAGCCATGGGGCAGACCTACGAGCAGTACTTC
CTSIKAMGQTYEQYF
>TRBJ1-2|.|TRBV20-1|.
TGCAGTGCTAGAGACCTGTCAGTGGGGCTCGCAGGGAACGGCTACACCTTC
CSARDLSVGLAGNGYTF
>TRBJ2-7|.|TRBV7-2|.
TGTGCCAGCAGCTTGGGGGAGGAAAACGAGCAGTACTTC
CASSLGEENEQYF
>TRBJ2-1|.|TRBV6-2/TRBV6-3|few
TGTGCCAGCAGTTATACCGTCGATGAGCAGTTCTTC
CASSYTVDEQFF
>TRBJ1-2|.|TRBV7-9|.
TGTGCCAGCGTCCCCGGGATCTTCAATGGCTACACCTTC
CASVPGIFNGYTF
>TRBJ2-7|TRBD2|TRBV12-3/TRBV12-4|many
TGTGCCAGCAGTTTAGGTAGCGGGGGGCTGTACGAGCAGTACTTC
CASSLGSGGLYEQYF
>TRBJ2-5|TRBD2|TRBV28|.
TGTGCCAGCAGTCCACGACCGGGGGGTCATCAAGAGACCCAGTACTTC
CASSPRPGGHQETQYF
>TRBJ2-3|.|TRBV3-1|few
TGTGCCAGCAGCCAAGAGGCTAGCCGGTGGGATACGCAGTATTTT
CASSQEASRWDTQYF
>TRBJ2-7|TRBD2|TRBV10-3|.
TGTGCCACACTGACAGCGGGGGACTACGAGCAGTACTTC
CATLTAGDYEQYF
>TRBJ2-3|TRBD2|TRBV5-1|.
TGCGCCAGCAGCTTGGATTTCAGCGGGGGCAGCACAGATACGCAGTATTTT
CASSLDFSGGSTDTQYF
>TRBJ1-1|.|TRBV7-3|few
TGTGCCAGCAGCCAACAGGGAGCGAACACTGAAGCTTTCTTT
CASSQQGANTEAFF
>TRBJ2-7|.|TRBV20-1|.
TGCAGAGGACTCGGGACGGTGAGCTACAAGCAGTACTTC
CRGLGTVSYKQYF
>TRBJ2-3|.|TRBV2|.
TGTGCCAGCAGCCTCGGGACACTACTCACAGATACGCAGTATTTT
CASSLGTLLTDTQYF
>TRBJ1-2|.|TRBV25-1|few
TGTGCCAGCGCTGAGAGGGGTGTCTACACCTTC
CASAERGVYTF
>TRBJ2-7|.|TRBV20-1|.
TGCAGTGCTAAGACATATCGGGGGGCACCCGAGCAGTACTTC
CSAKTYRGAPEQYF
>TRBJ2-3|TRBD2|TRBV19|.
TGTGCCAGTAGTGCCCGGCTAGCGGGGGTCGATACGCAGTATTTT
CASSARLAGVDTQYF
>TRBJ2-7|.|TRBV7-2|.
TGTGCCAGCAGCTTAGAGAGCCTCTTCTCGGGCGAGCAGTACTTC
CASSLESLFSGEQYF
>TRBJ2-1|.|TRBV7-9|.
TGTGCCAGCAGCCAGATGGGGAAAGGGTCCAAATGGGAGCAGTTCTTC
CASSQMGKGSKWEQFF
>TRBJ2-7|.|TRBV4-2|few
TGTGCCAGCAGCCAAGATGATTGGGGGTACGAGCAGTACTTC
CASSQDDWGYEQYF
>TRBJ2-7|TRBD1|TRBV20-1|.
TGCAGTGCTAGGGGACAGGCCCATAGCGAGCAGTACTTC
CSARGQAHSEQYF
>TRBJ2-5|.|TRBV6-2/TRBV6-3|.
TGTGCCAGCAGTTACACAGGGAACACCAAAGAGACCCAGTACTTC
CASSYTGNTKETQYF
>TRBJ2-5|TRBD1|TRBV29-1|many
TGCAGCGTTTTACAGGGGGAAGAGACCCAGTACTTC
CSVLQGEETQYF
>TRBJ1-2|.|TRBV28|once
TGTGCCAGCAGTTTGTTTGGGGGCGTATACTATGGCTACACCTTC
CASSLFGGVYYGYTF
>TRBJ2-5|.|TRBV7-9|.
TGTGCCAGCAGCTTAGGAGGGGGTCCTAGCGGTCAAGAGACCCAGTACTTC
CASSLGGGPSGQETQYF
>TRBJ2-1|TRBD1|TRBV20-1|.
TGCAGTGCTAGAGAACGAGGGGGCACTGAGCAGTTCTTC
CSARERGGTEQFF
>TRBJ1-1|TRBD1|TRBV5-5|.
TGTGCCAGCAGCGGACAGGCCCGCCGGAACACTGAAGCTTTCTTT
CASSGQARRNTEAFF
>TRBJ2-1|.|TRBV5-1|.
TGCGCCAGCAGCGGCGGGGTGGGGAACAATGAGCAGTTCTTC
CASSGGVGNNEQFF
>TRBJ2-3|.|TRBV12-3/TRBV12-4|.
TGTGCCAGCAGATTAGAGGGAGACACGCAGTATTTT
CASRLEGDTQYF
>TRBJ2-5|TRBD2|TRBV4-2|.
TGTGCCAGCAGCCAAGTGGGTAGCGGGGAGACCCAGTACTTC
CASSQVGSGETQYF
>TRBJ2-4|.|TRBV20-1|few
TGCAGTGCTCGCATCACAGGGAACCCCAAAAACATTCAGTACTTC
CSARITGNPKNIQYF
>TRBJ2-7|.|TRBV20-1|few
TGCAGTGCCGCGGAGACAACCTACGAGCAGTACTTC
CSAAETTYEQYF
>TRBJ2-2|TRBD1|TRBV7-3|.
TGTGCCAGCAGCCCCGGACAGGGGTCCCCCACCGGGGAGCTGTTTTTT
CASSPGQGSPTGELFF
>TRBJ2-1|TRBD1|TRBV27|.
TGTGCCAGCAGTTTGGGGACAGCTATCTACAATGAGCAGTTCTTC
CASSLGTAIYNEQFF
>TRBJ1-1|.|TRBV4-3|once
TGCGCCAGCAGCCAAGAGGTAGCCATGAACACTGAAGCTTTCTTT
CASSQEVAMNTEAFF
>TRBJ2-3|TRBD2|TRBV29-1|.
TGCAGCGTTGCTGGACTAGCGGGGGGGCCGGGCACAGATACGCAGTATTTT
CSVAGLAGGPGTDTQYF
>TRBJ2-4|TRBD1|TRBV7-2|few
TGTGCCAGCAGCTTAGCGCAGGGGGCTAGGACCAAAAACATTCAGTACTTC
CASSLAQGARTKNIQYF
>TRBJ2-5|TRBD1|TRBV20-1|few
TGCAGTGCTAACTGGCGGGACAGGGGGAGGGAGACCCAGTACTTC
CSANWRDRGRETQYF
>TRBJ2-5|TRBD2|TRBV7-2|few
TGTGCCAGCAGCTTAGGGAGGAGCGGGGGGGCCACGAAGACCCAGTACTTC
CASSLGRSGGATKTQYF